This T cell receptor beta chain emerged from a study of blood T cells in healthy people across ages. V shed 2 bases and J 6 bases; nucleotides not matched to a gene: 6. Germline CDR1 DFQATT, CDR2 SNEGSKA (reference sequence). This CDR3 has 14 amino acids. PCR was performed a second time for about 7 to 11 cycles using a sample-barcoded 5' primer and a J-beta primer mix. TCRdb used MiXCR to reprocess the 5' RACE reads, holding one entry per CDR3 protein. The sample gives 650,000 to 950,000 distinct CDR3 sequences, approximately 44% of which show up once; about a fifth is in the top ten. There were healthy Caucasian individuals from Russia, aged about 6 to 90, serving as donors. Each donor gave 9.5 to 10 milliliters of peripheral blood. Whenever a sample was processed, at least 7 million PBMCs were isolated.

Sequencing input: blood. The receptor comes from a man in his sixties in good health. This rearrangement joins TRBV20-1 to TRBJ2-1, with TRBD1 matching 8 bases. For the CDR3, the DNA is TGCAGTGCTAGACTCGAACAGGGGGTCAATGAGCAGTTCTTC. Encoded protein: CSARLEQGVNEQFF.